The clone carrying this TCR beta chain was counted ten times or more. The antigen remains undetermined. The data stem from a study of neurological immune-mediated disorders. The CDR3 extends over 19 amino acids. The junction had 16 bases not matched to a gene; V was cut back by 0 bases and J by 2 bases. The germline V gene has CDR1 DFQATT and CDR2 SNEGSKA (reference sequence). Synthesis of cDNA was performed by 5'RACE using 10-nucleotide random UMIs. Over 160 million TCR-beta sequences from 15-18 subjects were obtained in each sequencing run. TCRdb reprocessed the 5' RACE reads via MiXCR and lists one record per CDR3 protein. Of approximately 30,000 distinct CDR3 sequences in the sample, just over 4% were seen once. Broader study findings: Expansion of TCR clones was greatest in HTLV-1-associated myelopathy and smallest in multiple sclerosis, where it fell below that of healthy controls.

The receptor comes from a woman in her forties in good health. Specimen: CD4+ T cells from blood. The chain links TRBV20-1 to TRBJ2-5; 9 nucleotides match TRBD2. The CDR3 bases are TGCAGTGCTAGAGATATGTCCAGGGGGGGGCTAGCGGGACAAGAGACCCAGTACTTC. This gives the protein CSARDMSRGGLAGQETQYF.